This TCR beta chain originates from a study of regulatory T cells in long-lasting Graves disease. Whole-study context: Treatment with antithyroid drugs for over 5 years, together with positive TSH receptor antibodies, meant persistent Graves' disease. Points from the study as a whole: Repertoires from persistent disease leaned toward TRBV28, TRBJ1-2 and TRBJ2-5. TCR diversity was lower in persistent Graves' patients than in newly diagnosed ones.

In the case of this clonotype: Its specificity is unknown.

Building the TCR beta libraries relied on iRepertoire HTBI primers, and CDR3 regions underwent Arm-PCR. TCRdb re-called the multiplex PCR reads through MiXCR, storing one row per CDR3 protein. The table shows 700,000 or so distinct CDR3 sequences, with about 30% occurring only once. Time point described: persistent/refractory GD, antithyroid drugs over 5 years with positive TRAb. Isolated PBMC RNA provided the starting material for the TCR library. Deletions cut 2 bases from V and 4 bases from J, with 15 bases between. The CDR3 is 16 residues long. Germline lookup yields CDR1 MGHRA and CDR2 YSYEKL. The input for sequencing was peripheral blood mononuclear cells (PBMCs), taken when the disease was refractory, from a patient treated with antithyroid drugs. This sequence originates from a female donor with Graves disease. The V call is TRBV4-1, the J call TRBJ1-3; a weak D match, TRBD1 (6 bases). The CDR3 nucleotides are TGCGCCAGCAGCCAACCCGCCCGACAGGCGGGAAACACCATATATTTT. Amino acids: CASSQPARQAGNTIYF.